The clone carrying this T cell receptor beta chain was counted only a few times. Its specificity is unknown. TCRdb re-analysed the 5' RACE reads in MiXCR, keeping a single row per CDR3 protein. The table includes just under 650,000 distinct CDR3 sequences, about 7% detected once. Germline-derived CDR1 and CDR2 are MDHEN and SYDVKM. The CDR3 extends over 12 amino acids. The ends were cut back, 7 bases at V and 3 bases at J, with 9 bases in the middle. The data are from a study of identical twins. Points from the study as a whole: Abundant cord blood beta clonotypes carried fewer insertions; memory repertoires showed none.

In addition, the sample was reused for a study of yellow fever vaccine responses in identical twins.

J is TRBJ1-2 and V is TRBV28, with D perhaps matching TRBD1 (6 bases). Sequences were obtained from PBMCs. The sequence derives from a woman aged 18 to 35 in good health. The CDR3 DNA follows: TGTGCCAGCAAAACAGGGCACTATGGCTACACCTTC. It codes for CASKTGHYGYTF.